The clone carrying this TCR beta chain was counted between two and nine times. The CDR3 is made up of 14 amino acids. Unmatched junction bases numbered 7, after V lost 6 bases and J lost 5 bases. Germline values: CDR1 MNHNS, CDR2 SASEGT. This sample is part of a study of T-cell reconstitution after alpha-beta-depleted transplantation in children. Preparation of the TCRbeta library used unique molecular identifiers. TCRdb called the PCR reads again in MiXCR, with one record for every CDR3 protein. The table has 440,000 or so distinct CDR3 sequences, approximately 11% seen once. The sequencing here drew on PBMCs from the stem cell graft donor, taken from the stem cell graft. The clonotype originates from a human donor who donated a stem cell graft to a child with acute myeloid leukemia. The J gene is TRBJ2-5, the V gene TRBV6-1, with 9 bases fitting TRBD1. In nucleotides, the CDR3 is TGTGCCAGCAGAGCGACAGGGGGTAGGGAGACCCAGTACTTC. Protein: CASRATGGRETQYF.